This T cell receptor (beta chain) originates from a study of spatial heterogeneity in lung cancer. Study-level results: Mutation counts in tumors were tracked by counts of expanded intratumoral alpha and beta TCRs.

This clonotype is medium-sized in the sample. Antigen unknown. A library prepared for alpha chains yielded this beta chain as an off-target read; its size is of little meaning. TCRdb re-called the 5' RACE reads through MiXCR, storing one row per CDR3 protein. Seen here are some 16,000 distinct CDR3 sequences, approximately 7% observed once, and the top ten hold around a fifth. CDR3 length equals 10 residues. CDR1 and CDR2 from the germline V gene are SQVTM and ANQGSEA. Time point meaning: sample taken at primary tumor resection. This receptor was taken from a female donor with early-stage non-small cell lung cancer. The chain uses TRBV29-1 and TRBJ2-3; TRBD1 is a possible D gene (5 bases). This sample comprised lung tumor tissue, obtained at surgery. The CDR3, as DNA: TGCAGAGCAGGGACAGATACGCAGTATTTT. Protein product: CRAGTDTQYF.